The 10 T cell receptor beta chains given below trace back to one sample, sequenced in a study of T cells expressing NK-cell markers. No DNA is given; TCRdb re-called the 5' RACE reads and lists each CDR3 protein once. Its clone listing holds roughly 180,000 distinct CDR3 sequences. Sequencing input: blood T cells: a sorted CD56 or NKG2C T cell subset, CD4+ or CD8+ T cells, or bulk PBMC T cells (not recorded which). Receptor source: a woman between 18 and 75 years old in good health.

This chain uses TRBV7-2 with TRBJ2-3; the TCRdb D gene call, TRBD1, has no DNA to confirm it. The CDR3 spans 15 residues. The germline V gene encodes CDR1 SGHTA and CDR2 FQGNSA. The CDR3 spells CASTLGIANTDTQYF.

The J gene is TRBJ1-1, the V gene TRBV20-1; the D call of TRBD1 rests on TCRdb alone, since no DNA is present to check it. Per germline, CDR1 DFQATT and CDR2 SNEGSKA (reference sequence). The CDR3 runs to 15 residues. This CDR3 is CSARGTPGGVTEAFF.

The rearrangement uses TRBV5-1 and TRBJ2-7; TCRdb gives TRBD1 as the D gene, but with no DNA this cannot be confirmed. This CDR3 spans 14 amino acids. The germline CDR1 and CDR2 sequences are SGHRS and YFSETQ. Here the CDR3 reads CASSLGRGPYEQYF.

The genes are TRBV6-2 or TRBV6-3 and TRBJ2-3; the TCRdb D gene call, TRBD2, has no DNA to confirm it. CDR1 is MNHEY, CDR2 SVGEGT, per germline. This CDR3 region has 19 residues. The CDR3 region is CASSPTGTSGIRRPDTQYF.

The chain employs TRBV10-3 and TRBJ2-7; TCRdb proposes TRBD2, but this gene call is untestable without DNA. Germline CDR1 reads ENHRY; CDR2 reads SYGVKD. The CDR3 spans 15 residues. CDR3 residues: CAISESLAGVKEQYF.

This rearrangement joins TRBV9 to TRBJ1-2; TCRdb's D gene call, TRBD1, goes unchecked for lack of DNA. Germline loops: CDR1 SGDLS, CDR2 YYNGEE. The CDR3 consists of 14 residues. The chain's CDR3 is CASSVEDRAYGYTF.

This chain links TRBV21-1 with TRBJ1-4; there is no DNA to check the TCRdb D call of TRBD1. TRBV21-1 constitutes a pseudogene. The CDR3 sequence is 15 residues long. The chain's CDR3 is CASSTCPGKDEKLFF.

The V and J genes are TRBV6-1 and TRBJ1-2; TCRdb lists TRBD1, though no DNA is available to test this call. Germline CDR1 MNHNS, CDR2 SASEGT. The CDR3 runs to 16 residues. CDR3 sequence: CASRPRTGGDGYGYTF.

V gene TRBV20-1 combines with J gene TRBJ2-3; TCRdb reports TRBD1, a call that lacks DNA to check it against. CDR3 length equals 15 residues. Germline CDR1 is DFQATT and CDR2 is SNEGSKA (reference sequence). The CDR3 here is CSARGRGGGADTQYF.

The chain joins TRBV4-2 to TRBJ2-1; no DNA is available, so the TRBD2 call from TCRdb remains unchecked. Germline CDR1 and CDR2: LGHNA and YNFKEQ. The CDR3 runs 14 residues. This chain's CDR3 is CATASGSSYNEQFF.